Shown below are 24 T cell receptor beta chains from a single sample sequenced in a study of blood T cell repertoires in COVID-19. The method was immunoSEQ multiplex PCR; TCRdb's version includes in-frame clones alone and lacks a portion of them. The sample comprises about 55,000 clones, around nine tenths of which are singletons, and 14% rests with the top ten. The sample comprised peripheral blood. The receptors come from a human donor with active COVID-19. The donor label of this sample is uncertain.

This clone was counted a single time. The chain links TRBV5-1 to TRBJ2-1, with 8 bases lining up with TRBD1. The CDR3 consists of 15 residues. The germline V gene encodes CDR1 SGHRS and CDR2 YFSETQ. V lost 9 bases to trimming and J lost 2 bases; unmatched junction nucleotides: 10. The CDR3 sequence is CATGAGQGPYNEQFF. The CDR3 DNA sequence: TGCGCCACCGGCGCAGGACAGGGCCCCTACAATGAGCAGTTCTTC.

The chain links TRBV9 to TRBJ2-1, with a tentative D call TRBD2 (6 bases). The germline V gene encodes CDR1 SGDLS and CDR2 YYNGEE. CDR3 size: 12 residues. V dropped 1 base and J dropped 10 bases, with 9 bases sitting between them. CDR3 DNA sequence: TGTGCCAGCAGCGTAAGGGAGGCCGAGCAGTTCTTC. It codes for CASSVREAEQFF.

This chain links TRBV25-1 with TRBJ2-2, with 8 bases identical to TRBD1. Germline V gives CDR1 MGHDK, CDR2 SYGVNS. This CDR3 contains 17 residues. V shed 6 bases and J 4 bases; nucleotides not matched to a gene: 13. CDR3 sequence: CASSEPLGGQGTGELFF. DNA of the CDR3: TGTGCCAGCAGCGAGCCTCTAGGTGGACAGGGCACCGGGGAGCTGTTTTTT.

This chain uses TRBV4-3 with TRBJ2-3; tentatively, D is TRBD2 (6 bases). Trimming pared 5 bases from V and 6 bases from J, leaving 15 bases between. The CDR3 is 14 amino acids. Germline V gene data show CDR1 as LGHNA and CDR2 as YSLEER. CDR3: CASSEGGARDTQYF. The CDR3 nucleotides are TGCGCCAGCAGCGAGGGCGGGGCCAGGGATACGCAGTATTTT.

The chain links TRBV5-4 to TRBJ1-1, with no clear D. CDR1 and CDR2 (germline): SGHNT, YYREEE (reference sequence). The CDR3 consists of 13 residues. The V and J ends lost 0 bases and 4 bases respectively, with 7 bases between them. CDR3 coding DNA: TGTGCCAGCAGCTTGGACAGCCTCACTGAAGCTTTCTTT. Its translation is CASSLDSLTEAFF.

J is TRBJ2-1 and V is TRBV27, with 10 bases fitting TRBD1. Losses at the gene ends were 6 bases for V and 10 bases for J; bases not matched to a gene: 9. The CDR3 consists of 14 residues. The germline gives CDR1 MNHEY, CDR2 SMNVEV (reference sequence). Here the CDR3 DNA reads TGTGCCAGCAGACCCGGGACAGGGGTGTCCGAGCAGTTCTTC. Translating it yields CASRPGTGVSEQFF.

The rearrangement uses TRBV6-4 and TRBJ2-2, with TRBD1 matching 9 bases. This CDR3 has 14 amino acids. V shed 8 bases, J shed 3 bases, and the junction held 4 bases outside the gene matches. Per germline, CDR1 MRHNA and CDR2 SNTAGT. CDR3 in amino acids: CASSRTGDTGELFF. CDR3 nucleotide sequence: TGTGCCAGCTCAAGGACAGGGGACACCGGGGAGCTGTTTTTT.

This clone was detected only once. The chain links TRBV4-3 to TRBJ2-3; 16 bases line up with TRBD2. CDR1 and CDR2 (germline): LGHNA, YSLEER. V lost 0 bases to trimming and J lost 4 bases; unmatched junction nucleotides: 10. The CDR3 contains 20 residues. CDR3 DNA sequence: TGCGCCAGCAGCCAAGATGCGACCGGGACTAGCGGGGGGGCCGCAGATACGCAGTATTTT. Translated, it gives CASSQDATGTSGGAADTQYF.

The chain couples TRBV6-1 to TRBJ2-2; D gene ambiguous. Deletions cut 2 bases from V and 5 bases from J, with 9 bases between. This CDR3 contains 14 residues. Germline CDR1 reads MNHNS; CDR2 reads SASEGT. CDR3 in amino acids: CASSEPGKTGELFF. CDR3 bases: TGTGCCAGCAGTGAACCAGGAAAAACCGGGGAGCTGTTTTTT.

The V and J genes are TRBV7-2 and TRBJ2-7; weak D call: TRBD2 (6 bases). Germline V lookup: CDR1 SGHTA, CDR2 FQGNSA. With 3 bases removed from V and 0 bases from J, the gap between germline ends came to 6 bases. CDR3 size: 13 residues. The DNA for the CDR3 is TGTGCCAGCAGCTTCGGGGGCTCCTACGAGCAGTACGTC. Protein: CASSFGGSYEQYV.

V is TRBV5-6 and J is TRBJ1-3; TRBD1 might be the D (5 bases). From germline, CDR1 is SGHDT and CDR2 YYEEEE. The V end was cut by 0 bases, the J end by 1 base, with 17 bases between. This CDR3 comprises 18 residues. The CDR3 region has the DNA TGTGCCAGCAGCTTGGCCAACCCCAAGGGGTCGTCTGGAAACACCATATATTTT. Translation gives CASSLANPKGSSGNTIYF. Full variable domain (rest looked up from reference TRBV5-6 and TRBJ1-3): DAGVTQSPTHLIKTRGQQVTLRCSPKSGHDTVSWYQQALGQGPQFIFQYYEEEERQRGNFPDRFSGHQFPNYSSELNVNALLLGDSALYLCASSLANPKGSSGNTIYFGEGSWLTVV.

This chain links TRBV7-2 with TRBJ2-3; D is unclear. This CDR3 is built from 15 residues. Germline V lookup: CDR1 SGHTA, CDR2 FQGNSA. V shed 1 base and J shed 1 base, with 9 bases lying between them. The CDR3 loop is CASSLGPQGTDTQYF. As DNA, the CDR3 is TGTGCCAGCAGCTTAGGTCCGCAGGGCACAGATACGCAGTATTTT.

Only one count was recorded for this clone. The gene calls are TRBV18 and TRBJ2-1; 8 nucleotides agree with TRBD1. CDR3 length: 15 amino acids. V shed 6 bases and J 4 bases; nucleotides not matched to a gene: 8. The germline gives CDR1 KGHSH, CDR2 LQKENI. Here the CDR3 reads CASSPGQATYNEQFF. CDR3 nucleotides: TGTGCCAGCTCCCCGGGACAGGCGACATACAATGAGCAGTTCTTC.

This clone was recorded only once. The CDR3 nucleotides read TGTGCCAGCAGCTTACGCCAAGGCCCGGGACTAGTGGTGGAGACCCAGTACTTC. It encodes CASSLRQGPGLVVETQYF. The chain is built from TRBV7-3 and TRBJ2-5, with 8 nucleotides matching TRBD2. Germline V gene lookup returns CDR1 SGHTA and CDR2 FQGTGA. The ends lost 2 bases at V and 5 bases at J; junction bases unmatched: 16. The CDR3 runs 18 residues. Full variable domain (remainder filled in from reference TRBV7-3 and TRBJ2-5): GAGVSQTPSNKVTEKGKYVELRCDPISGHTALYWYRQSLGQGPEFLIYFQGTGAADDSGLPNDRFFAVRPEGSVSTLKIQRTERGDSAVYLCASSLRQGPGLVVETQYFGPGTRLLVL.

Only a few counts were recorded for this clone. The chain has TRBV6-8 and TRBJ1-5, with D possibly matching TRBD1 (6 bases). V was pared by 6 bases and J by 1 base, with 13 bases between. The CDR3 loop spans 15 amino acids. CDR1 is MNHGY and CDR2 is SAAAGT in the germline V gene. CDR3 amino acids: CASSEGEVSNQPQHF. The DNA for the CDR3 is TGTGCCAGCAGCGAGGGGGAAGTGAGCAATCAGCCCCAGCATTTT.

The rearrangement joins TRBV5-4 to TRBJ2-6; 12 positions match TRBD1. Per germline, CDR1 SGHNT and CDR2 YYREEE (reference sequence). This CDR3 comprises 18 residues. With 4 bases clipped from V and 0 bases from J, the junction kept 5 bases outside the gene matches. The CDR3: CASSVGGQGASGANVLTF. As DNA, the CDR3 is TGTGCCAGCAGCGTGGGGGGACAGGGGGCCTCTGGGGCCAACGTCCTGACTTTC.

The chain's CDR3 is CASSFEAVNNEQFF. The CDR3 DNA sequence: TGTGCCAGCAGTTTCGAGGCAGTCAACAATGAGCAGTTCTTC. The chain has TRBV28 and TRBJ2-1; no reliable D call. The germline V gene encodes CDR1 MDHEN and CDR2 SYDVKM. The CDR3 contains 14 residues. Between the trimmed V and J ends, which lost 3 bases and 5 bases, there was a span of 11 bases.

The V and J genes are TRBV7-6 and TRBJ1-1; no firm D call. This CDR3 spans 15 amino acids. V was trimmed by 2 bases and J by 3 bases, leaving 13 bases between them. Germline V gene data show CDR1 as SGHVS and CDR2 as FNYEAQ. The CDR3 here is CASSLFLGADTEAFF. In nucleotides, the CDR3 is TGTGCCAGCAGCTTATTCCTGGGTGCGGACACTGAAGCTTTCTTT.

The rearrangement joins TRBV27 to TRBJ2-1; a possible D gene is TRBD2 (5 bases). CDR1 is MNHEY and CDR2 is SMNVEV in the germline V gene (reference sequence). V was clipped by 3 bases and J by 6 bases, with 12 bases between them. The CDR3 is 14 residues long. The DNA of the CDR3 is TGTGCCAGCAGTTTCGGGGTTCCCACCAATGAGCAGTTCTTC. Protein sequence: CASSFGVPTNEQFF.

The chain couples TRBV4-1 to TRBJ1-2; 11 nucleotides match TRBD1. V was clipped by 1 base and J by 4 bases; unmatched bases: 5. Germline-derived CDR1 and CDR2 are MGHRA and YSYEKL. The CDR3 length is 16 residues. The CDR3 loop reads CASSQAGQGAFYGYTF. In DNA, the CDR3 is TGCGCCAGCAGCCAAGCAGGACAGGGGGCCTTCTATGGCTACACCTTC.

This rearrangement joins TRBV5-1 to TRBJ2-7; tentative D call: TRBD1 (5 bases). CDR1 is SGHRS, CDR2 YFSETQ, per germline. The CDR3 is 13 residues long. V lost 0 bases and J lost 6, with 10 bases in between. CDR3 loop: CASSLGQGGEQYF. CDR3 bases: TGCGCCAGCAGCTTGGGTCAGGGTGGCGAGCAGTACTTC. Variable domain in full (rest from reference TRBV5-1 and TRBJ2-7): KAGVTQTPRYLIKTRGQQVTLSCSPISGHRSVSWYQQTPGQGLQFLFEYFSETQRNKGNFPGRFSGRQFSNSRSEMNVSTLELGDSALYLCASSLGQGGEQYFGPGTRLTVT.

The V and J genes are TRBV30 and TRBJ2-7; 9 bases align to TRBD1. This CDR3 contains 14 residues. The J segment lost 2 bases and the V segment lost 3 bases, leaving 5 bases of the junction unmatched. In germline, CDR1 is GTSNPN, CDR2 SVGIG (reference sequence). The CDR3 loop is CAWSVGTGPYEQYF. CDR3 nucleotides: TGTGCCTGGAGCGTCGGGACAGGGCCCTACGAGCAGTACTTC.

The chain joins TRBV6-5 to TRBJ1-2, with TRBD1 matching over 7 bases. The CDR3 is 15 amino acids. The V gene's germline CDR1 is MNHEY and CDR2 SVGAGI. Losses at the gene ends were 2 bases for V and 3 bases for J; bases not matched to a gene: 6. The CDR3 spells CASSYPGTAYYGYTF. CDR3 DNA: TGTGCCAGCAGTTACCCCGGGACAGCTTACTATGGCTACACCTTC.

In regard to this clone: Germline is not matched at one junction end, which may reflect a read error. The chain is built from TRBV7-7 and TRBJ2-1, with 7 positions matching TRBD1. The CDR3 spans 15 residues. Germline V gives CDR1 SSHAT, CDR2 FNYEAQ (reference sequence). This CDR3 reads CASSLQGSTYNEQFF. As DNA, the CDR3 is TGTGCTAGCAGCTTACAGGGGAGTACGTACAATGAGCAGTTCTTC. The whole variable domain, remainder taken from reference TRBV7-7 and TRBJ2-1, is GAGVSQSPRYKVTKRGQDVTLRCDPISSHATLYWYQQALGQGPEFLTYFNYEAQPDKSGLPSDRFSAERPEGSISTLTIQRTEQRDSAMYRCASSLQGSTYNEQFFGPGTRLTVL.